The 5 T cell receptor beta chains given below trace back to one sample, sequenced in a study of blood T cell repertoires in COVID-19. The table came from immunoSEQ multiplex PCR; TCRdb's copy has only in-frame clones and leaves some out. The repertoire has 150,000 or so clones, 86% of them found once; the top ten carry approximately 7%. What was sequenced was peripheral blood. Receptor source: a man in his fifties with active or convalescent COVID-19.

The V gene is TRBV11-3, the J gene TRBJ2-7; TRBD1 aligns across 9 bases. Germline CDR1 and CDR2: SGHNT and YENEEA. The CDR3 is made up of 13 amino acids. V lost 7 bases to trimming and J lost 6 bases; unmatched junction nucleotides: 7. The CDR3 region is CASNRGPLVEQYF. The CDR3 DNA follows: TGTGCCAGCAACAGGGGGCCTCTAGTCGAGCAGTACTTC.

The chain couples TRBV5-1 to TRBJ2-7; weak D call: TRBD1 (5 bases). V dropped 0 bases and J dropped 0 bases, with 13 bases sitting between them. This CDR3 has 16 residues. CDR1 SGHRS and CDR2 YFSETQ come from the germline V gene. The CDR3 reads CASSLAAGYTSYEQYF. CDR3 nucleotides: TGCGCCAGCAGCTTGGCCGCAGGGTATACCTCCTACGAGCAGTACTTC.

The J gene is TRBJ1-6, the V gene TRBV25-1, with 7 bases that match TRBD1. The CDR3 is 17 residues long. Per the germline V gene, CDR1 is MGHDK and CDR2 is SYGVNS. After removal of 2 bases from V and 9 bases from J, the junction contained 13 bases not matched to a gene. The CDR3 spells CASSEHWTGFLASPLHF. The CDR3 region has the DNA TGTGCCAGCAGTGAACATTGGACAGGTTTTTTGGCTTCACCCCTCCACTTT.

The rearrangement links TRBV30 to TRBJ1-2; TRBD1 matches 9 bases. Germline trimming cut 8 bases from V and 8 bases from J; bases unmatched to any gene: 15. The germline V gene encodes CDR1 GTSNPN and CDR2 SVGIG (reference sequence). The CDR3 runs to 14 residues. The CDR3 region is CASTSTGGAEGYTF. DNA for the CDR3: TGTGCCAGCACCTCTACAGGGGGCGCGGAGGGCTACACCTTC. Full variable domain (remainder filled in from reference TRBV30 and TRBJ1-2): SQTIHQWPATLVQPVGSPLSLECTVEGTSNPNLYWYRQAAGRGLQLLFYSVGIGQISSEVPQNLSASRPQDRQFILSSKKLLLSDSGFYLCASTSTGGAEGYTFGSGTRLTVV.

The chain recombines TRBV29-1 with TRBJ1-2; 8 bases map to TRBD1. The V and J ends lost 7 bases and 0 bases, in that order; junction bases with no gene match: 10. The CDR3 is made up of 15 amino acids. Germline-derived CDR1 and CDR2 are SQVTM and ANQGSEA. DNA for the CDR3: TGCAGCGGACCGGGACAGGCCCCAGCTAACTATGGCTACACCTTC. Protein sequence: CSGPGQAPANYGYTF.